The next 5 T cell receptor beta chains were all read from a single sample in a study of regulatory T cells in long-lasting Graves disease. Arm-PCR with iRepertoire HTBI primers amplified the CDR3 regions for these TCR beta libraries. TCRdb ran MiXCR on the multiplex PCR reads and lists one entry per CDR3 protein. The sample includes about 460,000 distinct CDR3 sequences, approximately 23% seen only once; the top ten take roughly 14%. Time point in this sample: persistent/refractory GD, antithyroid drugs over 5 years with positive TRAb. The authors made the TCR library using RNA they extracted from PBMCs. This sample comprised peripheral blood mononuclear cells (PBMCs), obtained when the disease was refractory, from a patient treated with antithyroid drugs. The receptor set was obtained from a female donor with Graves disease.

This clonotype came up many times. The rearrangement joins TRBV19 to TRBJ2-5; D not certain. Between the trimmed V and J ends, which lost 4 bases and 0 bases, there was a span of 9 bases. The germline CDR1 and CDR2 sequences are LNHDA and SQIVND (reference sequence). This CDR3 spans 14 amino acids. The DNA for the CDR3 is TGTGCCAGTAGTACCGCTAGTTACCAAGAGACCCAGTACTTC. The encoded protein is CASSTASYQETQYF.

This clonotype was counted at least ten times. The gene calls are TRBV7-8 and TRBJ1-5; D remains ambiguous. In germline, CDR1 is SGHVS, CDR2 FQNEAQ. V lost 0 bases and J lost 1, with 10 bases in between. This CDR3 region has 16 residues. The CDR3 DNA reads TGTGCCAGCAGCTTAGCCCGACACCTAAGCAATCAGCCCCAGCATTTT. This sequence encodes CASSLARHLSNQPQHF.

This clonotype was picked up many times. The V gene is TRBV3-1, the J gene TRBJ1-5, with D maybe TRBD1 (6 bases). V lost 3 bases and J lost 4, with 7 bases in between. The CDR3 consists of 13 residues. Germline lookup yields CDR1 LGHDT and CDR2 YNNKEL (reference sequence). CDR3: CASSQDRNQPQHF. DNA of the CDR3: TGTGCCAGCAGCCAGGACAGAAATCAGCCCCAGCATTTT.

Notes on this clonotype: It may be a read error: a sequence one base away is much more abundant. This rearrangement joins TRBV7-2 to TRBJ1-6; tentative D call: TRBD1 (6 bases). CDR1 SGHTA and CDR2 FQGNSA come from the germline V gene. The CDR3 totals 16 residues. Trimming cost V 4 bases and J 2 bases, with 12 bases left between them. The CDR3 DNA is TGTGCCAGCAGCTCCCCGGGGGGCCCCTATAATTCACCCCTCCACTTT. Protein product: CASSSPGGPYNSPLHF.

The chain couples TRBV12-3 or TRBV12-4 to TRBJ2-3; TRBD1 aligns across 7 bases. The CDR3 is 15 residues long. V gave up 5 bases and J gave up 1 base; unmatched junction bases: 6. Written as DNA, the CDR3 is TGTGCCAGCAGTCCACCGGACAGGCGCACAGATACGCAGTATTTT. Its translation: CASSPPDRRTDTQYF.